Detailed here is one T cell receptor beta chain. Its binding antigen is unknown. Base qualities are missing; no much larger clone stands one base away. TCRbeta CDR3 regions were amplified from genomic DNA by means of the immunoSEQ Assay, a bias-controlled multiplex PCR. Regarding the original processing steps: Within the assay, amplification of reference gene primers was used to estimate how many nucleated cells each sample contained. Sequence reads were collapsed and filtered to measure the absolute abundance of every unique TCRbeta CDR3 rearrangement. For each sample, productive Simpson clonality was calculated by taking the square root of Simpson's diversity index across productive rearrangements. This immuneACCESS table, as held by TCRdb, lists in-frame sequences with V and J called but not all clones. Of the missing ones, under half trace to an unresolved V gene in checked studies; the others have no known cause. The V and J calls and clone size come from that table; D and trimming were worked out from the DNA. Here the sample has 140,000 to 150,000 clones; about four fifths occur a single time. The leading ten clones occupy approximately 3.5% of the sample.

Another Seattle source contributed samples from volunteer blood donors who had recovered from COVID-19. The collaborating institutions used their own protocols to collect whole blood in K2EDTA tubes. Collaborator samples were shipped for TCRbeta analysis as frozen whole blood, isolated PBMCs, or DNA extracted from either sample type. This entry belongs to a study of blood T cell repertoires in COVID-19 (dated by TCRdb to the early 2020s). With respect to the entire study: Samples covering the acute and convalescent phases of COVID-19 were provided by collaborators in the United States, Italy and Spain. Samples came from the ongoing ImmuneRACE study (first 160 participants) plus 1,254 subjects from 6 global collaborators. Deeply sampled blood TCRbeta repertoires from subjects exposed to, actively infected with, or recovered from COVID-19 were included in the dataset. Sample metadata almost always included a de-identified subject ID, COVID-19 status, age in years and sex. Where available, HLA class I and class II types were taken from metadata supplied by the sample provider and were not determined by assay-based typing. A freely available public database, intended as a resource for researchers studying the immune response to SARS-CoV-2, is where the repertoires were released. The material from the prospective study consisted of cDNA or gDNA derived from T cells, B-cell-depleted T cells, or PBMCs.

Findings and caveats that apply to the study as a whole: Clinical and demographic metadata were provided uncurated, with the amount varying by source and participant.

Trimming accounts for 3 bases at V and 5 bases at J, while the number of junction bases matched to no gene is 6. The CDR3, cysteine through phenylalanine, is 15 amino acids long. Of all the DNA, just the CDR3 is kept, 45 bases in frame from base 1. The germline V gene (reference sequence) yields SEHNR for CDR1 and FQNEAQ for CDR2. This receptor was obtained from a man in his 70s who had recovered from COVID-19. Sequenced input: peripheral blood. The chain couples TRBV7-9 to TRBJ2-5, with 10 middle bases fitting TRBD1. The CDR3 region reads CASSLSDRGRETQYF. DNA sequence: TGTGCCAGCAGCTTGAGTGACAGGGGGCGGGAGACCCAGTACTTC.